This T cell receptor (beta chain) emerged from a study of long-term antiretroviral therapy in people with HIV. Findings of the study overall: Whichever time point was examined, clones expanded before ART dominated the repertoire.

The CDR3 contains 12 residues. Germline V CDR1 and CDR2: LNHNV, YYDKDF (reference sequence). Trimming cost V 1 base and J 5 bases, with 5 bases left between them. As concerns this clone: Its antigen is unknown.

The run of the v3.0 immunoSEQ assay was at survey level. The data were produced by immunoSEQ multiplex PCR, yet TCRdb's version contains in-frame clones alone and is incomplete. The table lists tens of thousands of clones, over 80% of them singletons. This chain connects TRBV15 to TRBJ2-5; no clear D. The clonotype originates from a man younger than 35 with HIV. The input for sequencing was unsorted PBMCs, taken 0.8 years before starting antiretroviral therapy. The CDR3 DNA reads as TGTGCCACCAGCAGAGTTGAGGAGACCCAGTACTTC. This codes for CATSRVEETQYF. Full variable domain (rest looked up from reference TRBV15 and TRBJ2-5): DAMVIQNPRYQVTQFGKPVTLSCSQTLNHNVMYWYQQKSSQAPKLLFHYYDKDFNNEADTPDNFQSRRPNTSFCFLDIRSPGLGDTAMYLCATSRVEETQYFGPGTRLLVL.